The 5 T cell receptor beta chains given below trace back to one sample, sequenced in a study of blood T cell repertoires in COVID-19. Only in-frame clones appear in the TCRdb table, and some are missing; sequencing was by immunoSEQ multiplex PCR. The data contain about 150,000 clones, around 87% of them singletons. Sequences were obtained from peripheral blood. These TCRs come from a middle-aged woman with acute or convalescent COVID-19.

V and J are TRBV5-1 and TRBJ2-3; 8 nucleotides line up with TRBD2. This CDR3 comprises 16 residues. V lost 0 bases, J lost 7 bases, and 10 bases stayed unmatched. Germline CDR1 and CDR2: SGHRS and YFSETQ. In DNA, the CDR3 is TGCGCCAGCAGCTTGGGTAGCGGGATGGGCCGACATACGCAGTATTTT. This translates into CASSLGSGMGRHTQYF.

The CDR3 sequence is CASRENYEQYF. The CDR3 region has the DNA TGTGCCAGCAGAGAGAACTACGAGCAGTACTTC. The chain recombines TRBV12-3 or TRBV12-4 with TRBJ2-7, with unresolved D. The CDR3 spans 11 residues. V was trimmed by 6 bases and J by 3 bases, leaving 6 bases between them.

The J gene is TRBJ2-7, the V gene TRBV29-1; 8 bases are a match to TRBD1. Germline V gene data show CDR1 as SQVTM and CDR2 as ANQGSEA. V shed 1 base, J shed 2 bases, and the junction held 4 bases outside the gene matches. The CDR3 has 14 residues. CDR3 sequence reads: CSVEGTGSPYEQYF. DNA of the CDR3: TGCAGCGTTGAAGGGACAGGGTCCCCCTACGAGCAGTACTTC.

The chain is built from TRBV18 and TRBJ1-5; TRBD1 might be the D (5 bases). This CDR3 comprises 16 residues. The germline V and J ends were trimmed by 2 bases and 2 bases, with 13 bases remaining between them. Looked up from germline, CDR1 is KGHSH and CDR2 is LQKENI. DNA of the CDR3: TGTGCCAGCTCACCAGTGGGGCATGGGGGCAATCAGCCCCAGCATTTT. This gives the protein CASSPVGHGGNQPQHF.

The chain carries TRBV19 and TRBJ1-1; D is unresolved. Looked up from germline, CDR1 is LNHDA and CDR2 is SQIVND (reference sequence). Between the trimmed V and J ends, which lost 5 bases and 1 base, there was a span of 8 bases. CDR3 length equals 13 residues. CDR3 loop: CASSWAGNTEAFF. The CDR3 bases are TGTGCCAGTAGTTGGGCAGGGAACACTGAAGCTTTCTTT.